This passage covers 9 T cell receptor beta chains from one sample sequenced in a study of cytomegalovirus exposure and HLA in healthy donors. Some clones are missing from TCRdb's copy, which holds only in-frame ones; the method was immunoSEQ multiplex PCR. The table records 200,000 to 300,000 clones, roughly 84% of them present only once. Sequenced: PBMCs. The receptors originated from a man aged 18 to 35 in good health and CMV-seropositive.

The rearrangement links TRBV28 to TRBJ2-3; 15 bases match TRBD2. The V gene's germline CDR1 is MDHEN and CDR2 SYDVKM. After removal of 7 bases from V and 1 base from J, the junction contained 9 bases not matched to a gene. This CDR3 spans 18 amino acids. Here the CDR3 DNA reads TGTGCCAGCAAGAGGTGGACTAGCGGGAGGGAAGGCACAGATACGCAGTATTTT. This gives the protein CASKRWTSGREGTDTQYF.

The rearrangement joins TRBV6-5 to TRBJ2-7, with 9 bases identical to TRBD1. V lost 2 bases, J lost 3 bases, and 2 bases stayed unmatched. This CDR3 contains 14 residues. CDR1 and CDR2 from the germline V gene are MNHEY and SVGAGI. Here the CDR3 reads CASSYGTGYYEQYF. CDR3 DNA: TGTGCCAGCAGTTACGGGACAGGGTACTACGAGCAGTACTTC.

The chain combines TRBV20-1 with TRBJ2-7; D is unresolved. Trimming stripped 3 bases from V and 7 bases from J, with 7 bases between. The germline gives CDR1 DFQATT, CDR2 SNEGSKA (reference sequence). This CDR3 comprises 10 residues. DNA for the CDR3: TGCAGTGCTAGCGGCTTGGAGCAGTACTTC. It specifies CSASGLEQYF.

The J gene is TRBJ2-5, the V gene TRBV5-6, with D possibly TRBD2 on 5 matching bases. Germline V lookup: CDR1 SGHDT, CDR2 YYEEEE. The CDR3 has 14 amino acids. V was shortened by 2 bases and J by 2 bases, with 10 bases between the two germline ends. CDR3 residues: CASSFRDAQETQYF. The DNA of the CDR3 is TGTGCCAGCAGCTTCCGGGATGCGCAAGAGACCCAGTACTTC.

This sequence joins TRBV6-1 and TRBJ1-2; D might be TRBD1 (5 bases). V lost 8 bases and J 1 base, leaving 11 bases between the germline ends. The CDR3 length is 13 residues. Germline V gene sequence: CDR1 MNHNS, CDR2 SASEGT. The CDR3 DNA is TGTGCCAGCGGAGGGGTTTTTAACTATGGCTACACCTTC. Residues: CASGGVFNYGYTF.

V usage is TRBV19 and J usage is TRBJ2-7, with D unclear. V was clipped by 1 base and J by 2 bases, with 3 bases between them. CDR1 and CDR2 from the germline V gene are LNHDA and SQIVND (reference sequence). The CDR3 is made up of 12 amino acids. CDR3 sequence: CASSIGTYEQYF. CDR3 DNA: TGTGCCAGTAGTATAGGAACCTACGAGCAGTACTTC.

This chain links TRBV9 with TRBJ2-7, with 10 nucleotides matching TRBD2. The CDR3 is made up of 14 amino acids. From germline, CDR1 is SGDLS and CDR2 YYNGEE. V shed 5 bases and J 2 bases; nucleotides not matched to a gene: 4. Written as DNA, the CDR3 is TGTGCCAGCAGTGAGCGGGAGGGCCCCTACGAGCAGTACTTC. This encodes CASSEREGPYEQYF.

The chain carries TRBV4-3 and TRBJ1-1; weak D call: TRBD1 (5 bases). The V end lost 3 bases, the J end lost 6 bases, and 11 bases lay between the germline ends. The germline gives CDR1 LGHNA, CDR2 YSLEER. This CDR3 spans 13 amino acids. CDR3 loop: CASSQNRGAEAFF. CDR3 nucleotide sequence: TGCGCCAGCAGCCAGAACCGGGGGGCTGAAGCTTTCTTT.

This rearrangement joins TRBV30 to TRBJ2-2, with D perhaps matching TRBD1 (5 bases). Germline V gene data show CDR1 as GTSNPN and CDR2 as SVGIG (reference sequence). V lost 0 bases, J lost 7 bases, and 12 bases lay in between. The CDR3 is 14 residues long. The CDR3 here is CAWSVGAGYGELFF. The CDR3 DNA reads TGTGCCTGGAGTGTAGGGGCAGGGTACGGGGAGCTGTTTTTT.